These 10 T cell receptor beta chains were sequenced from one sample in a study of T-cell memory formation after mild COVID-19. TCRdb reprocessed the 5' RACE reads via MiXCR and lists one record per CDR3 protein. The data hold tens of thousands of distinct CDR3 sequences, with 12% observed a single time. Sequencing was done on a sample of PBMCs or a T cell subset sorted from them (not recorded which). The receptors originated from a man younger than 35 who had mild COVID-19 (a few samples of this study predate the infection). Cell type and time point are not known.

The rearrangement uses TRBV20-1 and TRBJ2-7; the match to TRBD2 covers 12 bases. The CDR3 extends over 14 amino acids. Looked up from germline, CDR1 is DFQATT and CDR2 is SNEGSKA (reference sequence). V was clipped by 3 bases and J by 2 bases; unmatched bases: 2. CDR3 residues: CSARSSGGAYEQYF. In nucleotides, the CDR3 is TGCAGTGCTAGGTCTAGCGGGGGGGCCTACGAGCAGTACTTC.

V gene TRBV6-5 combines with J gene TRBJ1-5; D is undetermined. Deletions cut 5 bases from V and 0 bases from J, with 11 bases between. Germline values: CDR1 MNHEY, CDR2 SVGAGI. This CDR3 is 15 amino acids long. The DNA of the CDR3 is TGTGCCAGCAGTCCCGGACTGAATAGCAATCAGCCCCAGCATTTT. Its translation: CASSPGLNSNQPQHF.

The rearrangement links TRBV12-3 or TRBV12-4 to TRBJ1-1; 8 nucleotides align to TRBD1. The CDR3 spans 14 residues. The ends lost 5 bases at V and 3 bases at J; junction bases unmatched: 5. CDR3 coding DNA: TGTGCCAGCAGTGAACAGGGGGTAGACACTGAAGCTTTCTTT. Translated, it gives CASSEQGVDTEAFF.

This clonotype came up a few times. The chain joins TRBV6-5 to TRBJ2-3, with 9 positions matching TRBD2. The CDR3 is made up of 16 amino acids. V shed 0 bases and J 1 base; nucleotides not matched to a gene: 2. Looked up from germline, CDR1 is MNHEY and CDR2 is SVGAGI. This chain's CDR3 is CASSYSQRGGTDTQYF. Here the CDR3 DNA reads TGTGCCAGCAGTTACTCACAGCGGGGGGGCACAGATACGCAGTATTTT.

This clonotype was observed many times. CDR3 region: CATLGASTDTQYF. The CDR3 DNA is TGTGCCACCCTCGGGGCTAGCACAGATACGCAGTATTTT. The chain is built from TRBV10-3 and TRBJ2-3; D could derive from TRBD1 or TRBD2 (5 bases each). Germline V CDR1 and CDR2: ENHRY, SYGVKD. This CDR3 region has 13 residues. Deletions cut 10 bases from V and 0 bases from J, with 11 bases between.

This clonotype has just a few counts. The chain recombines TRBV18 with TRBJ2-1; D is unclear. Trimming removed 3 bases at V and 5 bases at J, with 8 bases between. There are 13 residues in the CDR3. Germline V gene data show CDR1 as KGHSH and CDR2 as LQKENI. CDR3 in amino acids: CASSPSWDNEQFF. CDR3 coding DNA: TGTGCCAGCTCACCGTCGTGGGACAATGAGCAGTTCTTC.

This clonotype was found a few times. The chain employs TRBV6-6 and TRBJ2-3, with a weak D call TRBD1 (6 bases). Germline lookup yields CDR1 MNHNY and CDR2 SVGAGI (reference sequence). The V gene lost 4 bases and the J gene lost 1 base, with 9 bases spanning the gap. The CDR3 totals 14 residues. The chain's CDR3 is CASSSPGGTDTQYF. The CDR3 DNA reads as TGTGCCAGCAGTTCCCCAGGGGGCACAGATACGCAGTATTTT.

The table lists this clonotype with a few counts. J is TRBJ1-5 and V is TRBV30; possible D gene TRBD1, 5 bases. The CDR3 has 13 amino acids. V was shortened by 0 bases and J by 3 bases, with 6 bases between the two germline ends. Germline V gene data show CDR1 as GTSNPN and CDR2 as SVGIG (reference sequence). CDR3 in amino acids: CAWSVQDNQPQHF. The CDR3, as DNA: TGTGCCTGGAGTGTACAGGACAATCAGCCCCAGCATTTT. Full variable domain (remainder filled in from reference TRBV30 and TRBJ1-5): SQTIHQWPATLVQPVGSPLSLECTVEGTSNPNLYWYRQAAGRGLQLLFYSVGIGQISSEVPQNLSASRPQDRQFILSSKKLLLSDSGFYLCAWSVQDNQPQHFGDGTRLSIL.

This clonotype was counted many times. The rearrangement links TRBV20-1 to TRBJ2-5, with a weak D call TRBD1 (6 bases). The CDR3 consists of 13 residues. With 6 bases removed from V and 5 bases from J, the gap between germline ends came to 16 bases. CDR1 is DFQATT and CDR2 is SNEGSKA in the germline V gene (reference sequence). The CDR3 sequence is CSAGASGAETQYF. The CDR3 coding sequence is TGCAGTGCGGGGGCTAGTGGGGCCGAGACCCAGTACTTC.

This clonotype was found many times. This chain joins TRBV20-1 and TRBJ2-1, with TRBD2 matching 10 bases. The germline gives CDR1 DFQATT, CDR2 SNEGSKA (reference sequence). The CDR3 length is 15 residues. V lost 3 bases and J lost 3; bases outside the gene matches: 5. In DNA, the CDR3 is TGCAGTGCTAGTGTAGCGGGGGGCTACTACAATGAGCAGTTCTTC. It translates to CSASVAGGYYNEQFF.